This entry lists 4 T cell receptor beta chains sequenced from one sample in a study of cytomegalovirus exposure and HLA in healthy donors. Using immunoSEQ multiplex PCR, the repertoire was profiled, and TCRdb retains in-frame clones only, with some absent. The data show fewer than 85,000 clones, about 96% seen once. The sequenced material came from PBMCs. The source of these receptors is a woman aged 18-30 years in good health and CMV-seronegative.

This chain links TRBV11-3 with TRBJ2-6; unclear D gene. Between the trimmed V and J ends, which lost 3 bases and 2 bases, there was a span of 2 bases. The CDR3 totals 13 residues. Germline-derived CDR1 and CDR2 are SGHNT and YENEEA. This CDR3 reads CASSFTGANVLTF. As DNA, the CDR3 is TGTGCCAGCAGCTTCACTGGGGCCAACGTCCTGACTTTC. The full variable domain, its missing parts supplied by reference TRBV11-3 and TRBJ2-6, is EAGVVQSPRYKIIEKKQPVAFWCNPISGHNTLYWYLQNLGQGPELLIRYENEEAVDDSQLPKDRFSAERLKGVDSTLKIQPAELGDSAVYLCASSFTGANVLTFGAGSRLTVL.

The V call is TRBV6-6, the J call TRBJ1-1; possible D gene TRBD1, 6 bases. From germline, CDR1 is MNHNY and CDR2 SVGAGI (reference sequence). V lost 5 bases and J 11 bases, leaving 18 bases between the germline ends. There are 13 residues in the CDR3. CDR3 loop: CASSLDRPWEAFF. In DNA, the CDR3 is TGTGCCAGCAGTCTTGACAGGCCCTGGGAGGCTTTCTTT.

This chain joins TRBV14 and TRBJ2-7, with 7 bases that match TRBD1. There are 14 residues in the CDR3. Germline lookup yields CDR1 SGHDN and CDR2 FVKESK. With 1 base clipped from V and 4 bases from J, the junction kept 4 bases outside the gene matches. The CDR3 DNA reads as TGTGCCAGCAGCCAAGTAGGGGGCGGTTACGAGCAGTACTTC. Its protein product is CASSQVGGGYEQYF.

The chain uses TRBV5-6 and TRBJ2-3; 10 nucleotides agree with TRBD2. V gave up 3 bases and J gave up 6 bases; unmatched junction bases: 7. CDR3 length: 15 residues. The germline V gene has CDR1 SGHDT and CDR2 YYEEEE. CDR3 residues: CASSSSGRALDTQYF. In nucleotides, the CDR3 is TGTGCCAGCAGCTCCAGCGGGAGGGCCCTGGATACGCAGTATTTT.